This entry concerns a single T cell receptor beta chain. The sample comes from a study of shared clonotypes between healthy human individuals. This was a deep-level run. Each subset's genomic DNA was split evenly across several immunoSEQ plates. The sequenced material, unsorted PBMC DNA, was run on ten immunoSEQ deep assay plates. In the authors' methods: Because ImmunoSEQ provided only junction sequences with no quality scores, the filtering differed. Sequencing was performed with immunoSEQ multiplex PCR; in TCRdb, only in-frame clones are kept and a portion is missing. The V and J calls and clone size come from that table; D and trimming were worked out from the DNA. Altogether 100,000 or so clones are present, approximately 44% being singletons, with the ten largest covering roughly 16%. The CDR3 extends over 16 amino acids. CDR1 LGHNA and CDR2 YSLEER come from the germline V gene. V shed 2 bases, J shed 4 bases, and the junction held 10 bases outside the gene matches.

The chain joins TRBV4-3 to TRBJ1-2; 7 positions agree with TRBD1. The sequence was obtained from a woman in her thirties or forties in good health. Some clones in this sample may be carry-over from other donors' samples. Sequencing was done on a sample of PBMCs. CDR3: CASSQTGAPAGYGYTF. The CDR3 nucleotides read TGCGCCAGCAGCCAAACAGGGGCCCCGGCGGGCTATGGCTACACCTTC.